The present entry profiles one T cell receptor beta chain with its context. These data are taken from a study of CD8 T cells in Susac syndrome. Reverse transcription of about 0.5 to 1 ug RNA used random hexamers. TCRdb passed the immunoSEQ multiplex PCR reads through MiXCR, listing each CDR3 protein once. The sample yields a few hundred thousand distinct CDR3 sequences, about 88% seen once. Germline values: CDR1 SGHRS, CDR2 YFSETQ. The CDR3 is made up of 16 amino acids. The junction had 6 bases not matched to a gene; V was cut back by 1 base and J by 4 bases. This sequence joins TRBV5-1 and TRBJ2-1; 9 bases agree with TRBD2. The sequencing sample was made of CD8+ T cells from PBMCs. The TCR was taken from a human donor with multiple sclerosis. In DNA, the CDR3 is TGCGCCAGCAGCTTGCCCAGCGGGAGGTTATACAATGAGCAGTTCTTC. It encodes CASSLPSGRLYNEQFF.